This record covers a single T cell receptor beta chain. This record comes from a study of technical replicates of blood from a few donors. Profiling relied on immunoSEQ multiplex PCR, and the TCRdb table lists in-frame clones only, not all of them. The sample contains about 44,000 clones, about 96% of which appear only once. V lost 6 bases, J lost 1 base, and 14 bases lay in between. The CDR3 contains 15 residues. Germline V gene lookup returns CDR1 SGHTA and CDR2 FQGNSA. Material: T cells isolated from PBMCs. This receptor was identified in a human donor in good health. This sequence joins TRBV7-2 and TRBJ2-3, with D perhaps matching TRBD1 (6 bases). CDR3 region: CASRDSGHGTDTQYF. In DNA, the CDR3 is TGTGCCAGCAGGGACTCGGGACACGGCACAGATACGCAGTATTTT.